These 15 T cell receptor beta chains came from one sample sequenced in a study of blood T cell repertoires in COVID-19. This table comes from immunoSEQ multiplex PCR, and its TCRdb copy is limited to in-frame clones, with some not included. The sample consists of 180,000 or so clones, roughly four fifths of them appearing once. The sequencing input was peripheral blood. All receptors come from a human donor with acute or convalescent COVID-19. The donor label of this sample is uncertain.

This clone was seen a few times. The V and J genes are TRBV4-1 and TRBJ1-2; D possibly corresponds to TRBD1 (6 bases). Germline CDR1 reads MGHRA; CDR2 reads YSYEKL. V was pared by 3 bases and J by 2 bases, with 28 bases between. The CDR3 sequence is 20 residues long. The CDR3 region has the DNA TGCGCCAGCAGCCATCCGGTTCGCAGGGGCGCGTCTGGATCCAACTATGGCTACACCTTC. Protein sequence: CASSHPVRRGASGSNYGYTF.

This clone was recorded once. The CDR3 DNA sequence: TGTGCCAGCTCACCAAATGGGCTTCAGCCCCAGCATTTT. Amino acids: CASSPNGLQPQHF. This sequence joins TRBV18 and TRBJ1-5; D not resolved. This CDR3 spans 13 amino acids. Germline CDR1 KGHSH, CDR2 LQKENI. Trimming left V 2 bases short and J 6 bases short, with 8 bases between.

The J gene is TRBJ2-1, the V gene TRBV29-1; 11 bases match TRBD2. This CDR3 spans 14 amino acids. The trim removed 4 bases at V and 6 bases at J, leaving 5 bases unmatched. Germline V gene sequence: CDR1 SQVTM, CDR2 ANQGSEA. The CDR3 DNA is TGCAGCGTTGTGGGACTAGCGGCCCCCAATGAGCAGTTCTTC. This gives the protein CSVVGLAAPNEQFF.

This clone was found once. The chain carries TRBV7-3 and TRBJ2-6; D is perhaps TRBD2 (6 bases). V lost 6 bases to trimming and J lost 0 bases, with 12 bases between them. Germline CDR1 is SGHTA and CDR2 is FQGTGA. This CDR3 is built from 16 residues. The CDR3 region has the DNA TGTGCCAGCAGGAAACCGGGGGACTCTGGGGCCAACGTCCTGACTTTC. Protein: CASRKPGDSGANVLTF.

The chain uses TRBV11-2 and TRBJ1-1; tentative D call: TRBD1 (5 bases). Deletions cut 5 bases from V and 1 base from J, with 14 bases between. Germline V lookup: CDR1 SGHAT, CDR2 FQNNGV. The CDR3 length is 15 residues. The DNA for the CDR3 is TGTGCCAGCAGCCCCGGGGGAACCCAGAACACTGAAGCTTTCTTT. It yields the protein CASSPGGTQNTEAFF.

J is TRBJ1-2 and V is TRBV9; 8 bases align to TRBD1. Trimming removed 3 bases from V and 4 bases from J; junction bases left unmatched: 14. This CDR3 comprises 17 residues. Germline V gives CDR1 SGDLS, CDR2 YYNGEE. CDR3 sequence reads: CASSARQGPPPLYGYTF. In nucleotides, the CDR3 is TGTGCCAGCAGCGCCCGACAGGGGCCTCCACCTCTCTATGGCTACACCTTC.

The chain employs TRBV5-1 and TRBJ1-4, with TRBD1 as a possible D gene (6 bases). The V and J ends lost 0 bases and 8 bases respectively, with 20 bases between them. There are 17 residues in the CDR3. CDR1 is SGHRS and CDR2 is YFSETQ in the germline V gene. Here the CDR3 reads CASSLVFGTGIREKLFF. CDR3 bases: TGCGCCAGCAGCTTGGTTTTCGGAACAGGGATCAGGGAAAAACTGTTTTTT.

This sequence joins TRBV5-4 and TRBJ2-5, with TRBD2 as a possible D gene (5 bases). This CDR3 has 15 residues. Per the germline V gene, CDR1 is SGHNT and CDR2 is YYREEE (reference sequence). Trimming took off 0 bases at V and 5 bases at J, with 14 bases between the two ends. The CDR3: CASSLVPGMVETQYF. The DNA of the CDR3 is TGTGCCAGCAGCTTGGTGCCGGGAATGGTCGAGACCCAGTACTTC.

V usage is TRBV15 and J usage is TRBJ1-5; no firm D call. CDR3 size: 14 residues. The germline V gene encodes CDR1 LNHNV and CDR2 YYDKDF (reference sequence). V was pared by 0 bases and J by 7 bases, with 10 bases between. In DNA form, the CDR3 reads TGTGCCACCAGCAGAGATCAGGAATACCAGCCCCAGCATTTT. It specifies CATSRDQEYQPQHF.

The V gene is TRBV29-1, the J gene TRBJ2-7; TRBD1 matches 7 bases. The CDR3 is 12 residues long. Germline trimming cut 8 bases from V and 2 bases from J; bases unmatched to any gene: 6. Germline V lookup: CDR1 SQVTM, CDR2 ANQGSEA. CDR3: CSIRQGAYEQYF. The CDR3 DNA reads TGCAGCATCAGACAGGGAGCCTACGAGCAGTACTTC.

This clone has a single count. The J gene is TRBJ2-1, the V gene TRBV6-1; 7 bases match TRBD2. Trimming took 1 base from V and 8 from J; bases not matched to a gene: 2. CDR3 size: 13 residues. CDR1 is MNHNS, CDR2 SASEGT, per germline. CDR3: CASSEEGLYEQFF. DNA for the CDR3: TGTGCCAGCAGTGAAGAGGGACTATATGAGCAGTTCTTC.

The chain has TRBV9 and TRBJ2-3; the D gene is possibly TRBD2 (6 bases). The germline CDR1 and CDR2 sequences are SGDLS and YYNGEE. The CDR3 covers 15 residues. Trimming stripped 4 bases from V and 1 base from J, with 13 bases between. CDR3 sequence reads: CASSTRGGGTDTQYF. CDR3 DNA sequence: TGTGCCAGCAGCACCCGGGGCGGGGGCACAGATACGCAGTATTTT.

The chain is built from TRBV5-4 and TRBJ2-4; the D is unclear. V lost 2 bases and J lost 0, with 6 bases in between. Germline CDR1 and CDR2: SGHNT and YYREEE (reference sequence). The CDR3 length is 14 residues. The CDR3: CASSFPGAKNIQYF. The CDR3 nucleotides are TGTGCCAGCAGCTTCCCGGGAGCCAAAAACATTCAGTACTTC.

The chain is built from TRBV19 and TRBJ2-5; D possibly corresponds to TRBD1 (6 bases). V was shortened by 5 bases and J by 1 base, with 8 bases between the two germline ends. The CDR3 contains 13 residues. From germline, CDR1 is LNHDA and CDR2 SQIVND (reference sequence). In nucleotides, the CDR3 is TGTGCCAGTAGTCAGGGGCGCCAAGAGACCCAGTACTTC. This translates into CASSQGRQETQYF.

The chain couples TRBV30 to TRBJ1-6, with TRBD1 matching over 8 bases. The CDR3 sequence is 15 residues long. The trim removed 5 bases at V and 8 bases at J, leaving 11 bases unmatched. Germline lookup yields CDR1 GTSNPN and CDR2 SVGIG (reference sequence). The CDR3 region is CAWGSGGTGYSPLHF. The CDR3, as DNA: TGTGCCTGGGGCTCCGGTGGGACAGGTTATTCACCCCTCCACTTT.